Sequencing of this TCR beta chain was carried out in a study of PD-1 blockade in classical Hodgkin lymphoma. Whole-study results and caveats: Those patients who began receiving nivolumab less than 1 year after ASCT had lower diversity, and they were excluded. Repertoire differences lack defined causes, possibly disease activity or prior therapy.

Brentuximab vedotin exposure varied among the patients, all of whom had relapsed after autologous stem cell transplantation. Assay: immunoSEQ multiplex PCR; the TCRdb copy retains only in-frame clones and omits some. The sample has around 5,000 clones, roughly 64% seen once. As regards this clone: What it binds is not known.

V lost 2 bases and J lost 4; bases outside the gene matches: 5. In germline, CDR1 is SGHVS, CDR2 FQNEAQ. This CDR3 region has 17 residues. The chain is built from TRBV7-8 and TRBJ2-2, with 12 bases aligning to TRBD2. The starting material was peripheral blood mononuclear cells (PBMCs), obtained at baseline. This clonotype originated in a human donor with classical Hodgkin lymphoma. CDR3 region: CASSLLAGGPGTGELFF. CDR3 DNA sequence: TGTGCCAGCAGCTTACTAGCGGGGGGGCCGGGCACCGGGGAGCTGTTTTTT.